This T cell receptor (beta chain) was sequenced for a study of cytomegalovirus exposure and HLA in healthy donors. Germline CDR1 reads SEHNR; CDR2 reads FQNEAQ (reference sequence). Trimming removed 0 bases from V and 9 bases from J, with 11 bases in between. The CDR3 is 13 residues long. A multiplex PCR was run with 60 Vbeta primers and 13 Jbeta primers. Clones were read by immunoSEQ multiplex PCR, and TCRdb kept only the in-frame ones, dropping some. The top ten hold roughly 0.82% of the sample, which has fewer than 200,000 clones, less than 80% seen once. The source material was PBMCs. The source of this sequence is a female donor in good health and CMV-seronegative. The chain uses TRBV7-9 and TRBJ2-5; D is perhaps TRBD1 (6 bases). The CDR3 region has the DNA TGTGCCAGCAGCTTAGCACAGGGTATGCCCCAGTACTTC. It encodes CASSLAQGMPQYF.